This TCR beta chain was observed in a study of T cells in localized non-small cell lung cancer. Germline V CDR1 and CDR2: MNHNS, SASEGT. Trimming took off 4 bases at V and 2 bases at J, with 17 bases between the two ends. This CDR3 is 17 amino acids long. Libraries were prepared by immunoSEQ multiplex PCR; TCRdb keeps only in-frame clonotypes and omits some of them. In the table there are more than 45,000 clones, about 85% of which are singletons. The receptor was derived from a man aged 35-75 years with stage II lung adenocarcinoma. The chain has TRBV6-1 and TRBJ2-2, with D tentatively TRBD2 (5 bases). This sample comprised PBMCs, obtained before any cancer treatment. CDR3 sequence: CASSGRTRITNTGELFF. The DNA for the CDR3 is TGTGCCAGCAGTGGGAGGACGAGGATAACAAACACCGGGGAGCTGTTTTTT.